The 21 T cell receptor beta chains given below trace back to one sample, sequenced in a study of T cell responses to AZD1222 COVID-19 vaccine. Method: immunoSEQ multiplex PCR; TCRdb's copy keeps in-frame clones and lacks some. The sample yields 130,000 to 150,000 clones, roughly 90% seen once. Specimen: peripheral blood, collected on day 0 of AZD1222 vaccination. The receptor set was obtained from an adult in good health.

This clone was observed a single time. The chain has TRBV5-4 and TRBJ1-1, with D uncertain. V lost 3 bases and J 1 base, leaving 10 bases between the germline ends. The CDR3 extends over 14 amino acids. Germline CDR1 is SGHNT and CDR2 is YYREEE (reference sequence). Here the CDR3 DNA reads TGTGCCAGCAGCTATCCGGGAAGGAACACTGAAGCTTTCTTT. It specifies CASSYPGRNTEAFF.

The V and J genes are TRBV9 and TRBJ2-1; D might be TRBD2 (5 bases). Germline CDR1 SGDLS, CDR2 YYNGEE. This CDR3 spans 16 amino acids. The V end lost 0 bases, the J end lost 8 bases, and 18 bases lay between the germline ends. The CDR3: CASSVEAALGAYEQFF. In DNA, the CDR3 is TGTGCCAGCAGCGTAGAGGCAGCCCTGGGAGCGTATGAGCAGTTCTTC.

The genes are TRBV11-3 and TRBJ2-7; 10 nucleotides align to TRBD2. With V trimmed by 1 base and J by 5 bases, 8 bases remained unmatched. This CDR3 contains 16 residues. From germline, CDR1 is SGHNT and CDR2 YENEEA. The CDR3 loop reads CASSLGPAGGPHEQYF. The CDR3 region has the DNA TGTGCCAGCAGCTTAGGGCCAGCGGGAGGGCCGCACGAGCAGTACTTC.

This clone appeared once. As DNA, the CDR3 is TGTGCCAGCAGCTTTCCCTCGTGGGGGACTAGCGGGTTGAATGAGCAGTTCTTC. This codes for CASSFPSWGTSGLNEQFF. The chain combines TRBV5-4 with TRBJ2-1, with 12 bases matching TRBD2. The V gene's germline CDR1 is SGHNT and CDR2 YYREEE (reference sequence). J gave up 7 bases and V 2 bases, and 13 bases lay outside the gene matches. This CDR3 region has 18 residues.

Only a few counts were recorded for this clone. The DNA of the CDR3 is TGTGCCAGCAAGCGACAGGATTACGAGCAGTACTTC. Translating it yields CASKRQDYEQYF. The V gene is TRBV2, the J gene TRBJ2-7; D is perhaps TRBD1 (6 bases). The CDR3 runs 12 residues. CDR1 and CDR2 from the germline V gene are SNHLY and FYNNEI. Trimming removed 7 bases from V and 4 bases from J, with 11 bases in between.

The V call is TRBV2, the J call TRBJ2-7, with D hard to call. There are 12 residues in the CDR3. Germline CDR1 and CDR2: SNHLY and FYNNEI. Trimming pared 6 bases from V and 6 bases from J, leaving 12 bases between. The CDR3 region has the DNA TGTGCCAGCAGCTCAGAGGCCTCCGAGCAGTACTTC. Translation gives CASSSEASEQYF.

This chain joins TRBV11-2 and TRBJ1-1; no reliable D call. CDR3 length equals 17 residues. Per the germline V gene, CDR1 is SGHAT and CDR2 is FQNNGV. Trimming took off 2 bases at V and 4 bases at J, with 20 bases between the two ends. This chain's CDR3 is CASSLSPVGVRGTEAFF. CDR3 sequence (DNA): TGTGCCAGCAGCTTATCTCCGGTTGGAGTTCGGGGCACTGAAGCTTTCTTT.

CDR3 sequence (DNA): TGTGCCAGTAGCATCCCAGGAGGTGGCACTGAAGCTTTCTTT. Translation: CASSIPGGGTEAFF. V usage is TRBV19 and J usage is TRBJ1-1; D gene ambiguous. CDR3 length: 14 residues. Between the trimmed V and J ends, which lost 6 bases and 4 bases, there was a span of 15 bases. The germline V gene has CDR1 LNHDA and CDR2 SQIVND (reference sequence).

This chain uses TRBV5-1 with TRBJ1-3; 10 bases agree with TRBD1. J lost 1 base, V lost 8 bases, and 21 bases had no gene match. The CDR3 spans 20 residues. Germline values: CDR1 SGHRS, CDR2 YFSETQ. The CDR3 bases are TGCGCCAGGAATCTATTTGACAGGGGGCGAGGACTGGAATCTGGAAACACCATATATTTT. As protein: CARNLFDRGRGLESGNTIYF. The entire variable domain, with the rest obtained from reference TRBV5-1 and TRBJ1-3, is as follows: KAGVTQTPRYLIKTRGQQVTLSCSPISGHRSVSWYQQTPGQGLQFLFEYFSETQRNKGNFPGRFSGRQFSNSRSEMNVSTLELGDSALYLCARNLFDRGRGLESGNTIYFGEGSWLTVV.

The chain employs TRBV11-2 and TRBJ1-4; no definite D call. V was pared by 5 bases and J by 6 bases, with 13 bases between. This CDR3 is built from 14 residues. CDR1 and CDR2 (germline): SGHAT, FQNNGV. The chain's CDR3 is CASSPGLRDEKLFF. The CDR3 DNA reads TGTGCCAGCAGCCCCGGACTTCGGGATGAAAAACTGTTTTTT.

This CDR3 is CSVEPGQGNGYTF. In nucleotides, the CDR3 is TGCAGCGTTGAACCGGGACAGGGTAATGGCTACACCTTC. V gene TRBV29-1 combines with J gene TRBJ1-2; TRBD1 aligns across 9 bases. The V gene's germline CDR1 is SQVTM and CDR2 ANQGSEA. The V segment lost 2 bases and the J segment 6 bases; nucleotides outside the gene matches: 4. CDR3 length: 13 amino acids. Together with reference TRBV29-1 and TRBJ1-2, the CDR3 gives the full variable domain: SAVISQKPSRDICQRGTSLTIQCQVDSQVTMMFWYRQQPGQSLTLIATANQGSEATYESGFVIDKFPISRPNLTFSTLTVSNMSPEDSSIYLCSVEPGQGNGYTFGSGTRLTVV.

The CDR3 nucleotides read TGTGCCAGCAGCAATAGCGGGGGTTATAGCAATCAGCCCCAGCATTTT. Protein: CASSNSGGYSNQPQHF. This chain joins TRBV7-8 and TRBJ1-5; D possibly corresponds to TRBD1 (5 bases). The germline V gene has CDR1 SGHVS and CDR2 FQNEAQ. Trimming took 5 bases from V and 0 from J, leaving 14 bases between them. The CDR3 is 16 residues long.

The chain uses TRBV9 and TRBJ2-7; D gene ambiguous. Trimming shortened V by 4 bases and J by 6 bases, and 11 bases separated the two germline ends. The germline V gene encodes CDR1 SGDLS and CDR2 YYNGEE. The CDR3 runs 12 residues. CDR3 nucleotide sequence: TGTGCCAGCAGCTCCCTCCCTGGCGAGCAGTACTTC. This sequence encodes CASSSLPGEQYF.

The V and J genes are TRBV11-2 and TRBJ1-1; perhaps TRBD1 as D (6 bases). The CDR3 covers 15 residues. Per germline, CDR1 SGHAT and CDR2 FQNNGV. V lost 4 bases and J 10 bases, leaving 22 bases between the germline ends. CDR3 in amino acids: CASSSIRGQPGGAFF. CDR3 coding DNA: TGTGCCAGCAGCTCTATTAGAGGACAGCCGGGGGGAGCTTTCTTT.

The genes are TRBV13 and TRBJ2-3; possibly TRBD2 for D (5 bases). This CDR3 has 11 amino acids. The V gene lost 4 bases and the J gene lost 6 bases, with 5 bases spanning the gap. Germline V gene lookup returns CDR1 PRHDT and CDR2 FYEKMQ (reference sequence). CDR3 residues: CASSSGDTQYF. In DNA form, the CDR3 reads TGTGCCAGCAGCTCGGGGGATACGCAGTATTTT.

This chain connects TRBV28 to TRBJ2-7; no firm D call. V was shortened by 1 base and J by 3 bases, with 16 bases between the two germline ends. From germline, CDR1 is MDHEN and CDR2 SYDVKM. CDR3 length equals 16 residues. The CDR3: CASSLSPPWVNYEQYF. As DNA, the CDR3 is TGTGCCAGCAGTTTATCCCCCCCGTGGGTAAACTACGAGCAGTACTTC.

The chain is built from TRBV28 and TRBJ2-2; tentative D call: TRBD2 (6 bases). The germline CDR1 and CDR2 sequences are MDHEN and SYDVKM. V lost 1 base and J 4 bases, leaving 10 bases between the germline ends. The CDR3 consists of 15 residues. The CDR3 DNA sequence: TGTGCCAGCAGTTTATTAGGAGGGCTCACCGGGGAGCTGTTTTTT. It specifies CASSLLGGLTGELFF. The variable domain in full, with the rest retrieved from reference TRBV28 and TRBJ2-2, is DVKVTQSSRYLVKRTGEKVFLECVQDMDHENMFWYRQDPGLGLRLIYFSYDVKMKEKGDIPEGYSVSREKKERFSLILESASTNQTSMYLCASSLLGGLTGELFFGEGSRLTVL.

The rearrangement links TRBV30 to TRBJ2-3; TRBD2 agrees at 10 bases. The V segment lost 1 base and the J segment 6 bases; nucleotides outside the gene matches: 4. The germline gives CDR1 GTSNPN, CDR2 SVGIG (reference sequence). This CDR3 has 14 amino acids. The CDR3 coding sequence is TGTGCCTGGAGTGGGACTAGCGGTATGGATACGCAGTATTTT. Its translation is CAWSGTSGMDTQYF.

This chain connects TRBV7-3 to TRBJ2-1; D assignment may be TRBD1 or TRBD2 (6 bases each). The CDR3 covers 13 residues. V was cut by 2 bases and J by 8 bases, with 10 bases left in between. In germline, CDR1 is SGHTA, CDR2 FQGTGA. CDR3 region: CASSLARGHEQFF. The DNA of the CDR3 is TGTGCCAGCAGCTTAGCTCGGGGGCATGAGCAGTTCTTC.

V is TRBV19 and J is TRBJ2-7; TRBD2 agrees at 9 bases. Germline V gives CDR1 LNHDA, CDR2 SQIVND (reference sequence). The CDR3 runs 14 residues. J lost 2 bases, V lost 7 bases, and 6 bases had no gene match. This chain's CDR3 is CASNAGGDTYEQYF. Here the CDR3 DNA reads TGTGCCAGTAATGCGGGAGGGGATACCTACGAGCAGTACTTC.

The V and J genes are TRBV28 and TRBJ2-7; D gene uncertain. This CDR3 spans 14 amino acids. Germline V gene lookup returns CDR1 MDHEN and CDR2 SYDVKM. V was shortened by 0 bases and J by 3 bases, with 9 bases between the two germline ends. The CDR3 DNA reads as TGTGCCAGCAGTTTATGGAAACTGAGCTACGAGCAGTACTTC. Amino acid sequence: CASSLWKLSYEQYF.